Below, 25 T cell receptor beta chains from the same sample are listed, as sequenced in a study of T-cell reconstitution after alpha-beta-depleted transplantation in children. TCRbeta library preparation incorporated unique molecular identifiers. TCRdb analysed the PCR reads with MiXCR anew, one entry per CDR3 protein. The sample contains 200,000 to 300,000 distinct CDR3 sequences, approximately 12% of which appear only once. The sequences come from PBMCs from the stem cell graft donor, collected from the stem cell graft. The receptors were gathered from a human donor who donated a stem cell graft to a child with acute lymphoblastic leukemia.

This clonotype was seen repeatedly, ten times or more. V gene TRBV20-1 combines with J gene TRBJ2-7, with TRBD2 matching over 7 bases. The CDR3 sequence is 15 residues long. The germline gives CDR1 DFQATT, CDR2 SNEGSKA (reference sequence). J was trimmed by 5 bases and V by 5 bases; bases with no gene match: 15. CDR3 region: CSASKASGNQNEQYF. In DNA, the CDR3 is TGCAGTGCTTCAAAGGCGAGCGGGAATCAAAACGAGCAGTACTTC.

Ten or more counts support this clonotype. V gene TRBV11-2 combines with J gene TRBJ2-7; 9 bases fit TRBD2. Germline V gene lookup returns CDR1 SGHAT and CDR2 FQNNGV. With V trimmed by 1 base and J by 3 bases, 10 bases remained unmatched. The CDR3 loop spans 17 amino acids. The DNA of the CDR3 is TGTGCCAGCAGCTTAGTTCTAGCGGGACAGACACTCTACGAGCAGTACTTC. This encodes CASSLVLAGQTLYEQYF.

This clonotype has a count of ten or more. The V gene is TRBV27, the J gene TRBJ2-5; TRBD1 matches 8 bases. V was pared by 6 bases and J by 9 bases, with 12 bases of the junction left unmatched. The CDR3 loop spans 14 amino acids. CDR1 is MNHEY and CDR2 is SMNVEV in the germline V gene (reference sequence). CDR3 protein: CASRQGGPRPAQYF. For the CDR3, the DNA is TGTGCCAGCAGACAGGGGGGCCCCCGGCCAGCCCAGTACTTC.

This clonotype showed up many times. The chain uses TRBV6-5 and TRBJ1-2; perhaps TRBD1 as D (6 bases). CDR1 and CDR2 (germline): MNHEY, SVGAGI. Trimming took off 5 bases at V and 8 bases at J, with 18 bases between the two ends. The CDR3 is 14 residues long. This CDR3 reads CASSLQGGSRGYTF. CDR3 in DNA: TGTGCCAGCAGTCTACAGGGAGGGTCACGGGGCTACACCTTC.

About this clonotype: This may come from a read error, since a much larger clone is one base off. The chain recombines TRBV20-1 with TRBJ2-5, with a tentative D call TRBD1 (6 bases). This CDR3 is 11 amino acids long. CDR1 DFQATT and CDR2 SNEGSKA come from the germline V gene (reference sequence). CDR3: CSLRQGLPTIF. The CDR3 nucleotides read TGCAGTCTAAGGCAGGGGCTTCCTACGATCTTC.

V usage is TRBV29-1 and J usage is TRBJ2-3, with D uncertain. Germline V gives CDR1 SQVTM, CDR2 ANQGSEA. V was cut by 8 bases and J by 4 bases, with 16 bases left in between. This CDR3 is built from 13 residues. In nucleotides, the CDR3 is TGCAGCACCCTAGAGAGGTCCGCAGATACGCAGTATTTT. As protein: CSTLERSADTQYF.

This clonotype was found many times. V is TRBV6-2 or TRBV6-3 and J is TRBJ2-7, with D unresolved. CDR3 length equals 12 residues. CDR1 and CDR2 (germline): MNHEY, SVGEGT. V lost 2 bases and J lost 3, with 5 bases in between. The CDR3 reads CASSYQHYEQYF. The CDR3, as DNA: TGTGCCAGCAGTTACCAGCACTACGAGCAGTACTTC.

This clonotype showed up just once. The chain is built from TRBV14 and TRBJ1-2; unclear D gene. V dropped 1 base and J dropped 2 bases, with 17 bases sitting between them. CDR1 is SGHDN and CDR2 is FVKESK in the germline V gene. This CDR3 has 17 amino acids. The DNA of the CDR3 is TGTGCCAGCAGCCAAGCCTCGGCAGGCGCCATAAACTATGGCTACACCTTC. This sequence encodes CASSQASAGAINYGYTF.

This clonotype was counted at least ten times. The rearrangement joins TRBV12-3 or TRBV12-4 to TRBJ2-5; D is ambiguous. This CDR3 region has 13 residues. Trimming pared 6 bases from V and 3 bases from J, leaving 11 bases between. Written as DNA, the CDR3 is TGTGCCAGCAGCCTACCTGGGGAAGAGACCCAGTACTTC. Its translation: CASSLPGEETQYF.

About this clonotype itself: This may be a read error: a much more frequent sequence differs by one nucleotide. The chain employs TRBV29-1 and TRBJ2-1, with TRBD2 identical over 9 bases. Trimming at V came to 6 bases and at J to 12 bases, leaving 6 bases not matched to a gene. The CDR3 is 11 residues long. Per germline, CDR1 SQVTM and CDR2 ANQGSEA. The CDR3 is CSVASGALQFF. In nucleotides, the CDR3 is TGCAGCGTGGCTAGCGGGGCCCTGCAGTTCTTC.

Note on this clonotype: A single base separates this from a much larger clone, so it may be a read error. In DNA, the CDR3 is TGCGCCAGCAGCCCGGACGTAGGAACCCGACATACGCAGTATTTT. Its protein product is CASSPDVGTRHTQYF. This rearrangement joins TRBV5-1 to TRBJ2-3; no clear D gene. Looked up from germline, CDR1 is SGHRS and CDR2 is YFSETQ. The V and J ends lost 4 bases and 7 bases respectively, with 19 bases between them. The CDR3 is 15 residues long.

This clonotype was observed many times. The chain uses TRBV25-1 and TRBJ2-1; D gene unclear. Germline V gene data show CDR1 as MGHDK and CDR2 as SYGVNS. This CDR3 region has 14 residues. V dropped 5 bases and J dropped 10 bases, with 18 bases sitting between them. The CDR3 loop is CASSRWRSGREQFF. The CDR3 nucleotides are TGTGCCAGCAGTCGGTGGCGTTCCGGAAGGGAGCAGTTCTTC. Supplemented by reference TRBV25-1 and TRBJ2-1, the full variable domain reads EADIYQTPRYLVIGTGKKITLECSQTMGHDKMYWYQQDPGMELHLIHYSYGVNSTEKGDLSSESTVSRIRTEHFPLTLESARPSHTSQYLCASSRWRSGREQFFGPGTRLTVL.

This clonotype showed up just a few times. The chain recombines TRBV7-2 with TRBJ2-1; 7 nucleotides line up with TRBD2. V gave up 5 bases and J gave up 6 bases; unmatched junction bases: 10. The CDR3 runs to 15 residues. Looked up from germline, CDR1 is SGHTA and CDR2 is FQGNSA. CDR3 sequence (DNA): TGTGCCAGCAGCCTGACGACCGGGACTACCAATGAGCAGTTCTTC. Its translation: CASSLTTGTTNEQFF.

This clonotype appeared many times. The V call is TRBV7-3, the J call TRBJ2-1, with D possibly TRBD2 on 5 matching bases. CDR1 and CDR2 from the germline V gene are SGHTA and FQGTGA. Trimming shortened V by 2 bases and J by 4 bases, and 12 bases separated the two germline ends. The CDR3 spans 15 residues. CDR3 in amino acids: CASSLDGRGYNEQFF. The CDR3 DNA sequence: TGTGCCAGCAGCTTAGACGGACGGGGATACAATGAGCAGTTCTTC. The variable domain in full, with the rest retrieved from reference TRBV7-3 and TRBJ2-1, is GAGVSQTPSNKVTEKGKYVELRCDPISGHTALYWYRQSLGQGPEFLIYFQGTGAADDSGLPNDRFFAVRPEGSVSTLKIQRTERGDSAVYLCASSLDGRGYNEQFFGPGTRLTVL.

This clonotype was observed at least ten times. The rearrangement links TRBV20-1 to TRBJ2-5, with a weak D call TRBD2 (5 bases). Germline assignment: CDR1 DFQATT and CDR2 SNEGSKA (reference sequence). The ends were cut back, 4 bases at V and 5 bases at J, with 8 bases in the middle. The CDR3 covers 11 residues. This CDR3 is CSATRGETQYF. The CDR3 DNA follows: TGCAGTGCTACCCGAGGGGAGACCCAGTACTTC.

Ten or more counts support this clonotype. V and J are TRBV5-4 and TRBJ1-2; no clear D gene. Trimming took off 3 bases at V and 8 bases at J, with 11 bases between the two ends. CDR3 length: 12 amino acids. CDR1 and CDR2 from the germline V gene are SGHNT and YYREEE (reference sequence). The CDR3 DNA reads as TGTGCCAGCAGCTCCAATTTACTAGGCTACACCTTC. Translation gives CASSSNLLGYTF.

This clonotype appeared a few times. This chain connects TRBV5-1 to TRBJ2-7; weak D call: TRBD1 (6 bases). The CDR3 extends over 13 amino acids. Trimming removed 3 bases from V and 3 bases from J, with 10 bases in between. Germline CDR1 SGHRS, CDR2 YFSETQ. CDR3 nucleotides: TGCGCCAGCAGCTCGAACAGGGTCTACGAGCAGTACTTC. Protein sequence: CASSSNRVYEQYF.

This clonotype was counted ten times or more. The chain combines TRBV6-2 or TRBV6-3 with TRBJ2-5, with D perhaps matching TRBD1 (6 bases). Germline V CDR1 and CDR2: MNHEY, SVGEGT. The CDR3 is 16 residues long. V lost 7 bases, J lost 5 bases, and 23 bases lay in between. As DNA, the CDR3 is TGTGCCAGCAAACGGGACAACAGGGTTATGCGGGAGACCCAGTACTTC. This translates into CASKRDNRVMRETQYF.

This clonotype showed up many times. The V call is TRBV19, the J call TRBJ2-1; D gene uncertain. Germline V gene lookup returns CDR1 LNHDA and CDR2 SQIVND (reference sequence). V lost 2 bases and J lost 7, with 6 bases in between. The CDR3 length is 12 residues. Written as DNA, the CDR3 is TGTGCCAGTAGTATAAGAGGAAATGAGCAGTTCTTC. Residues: CASSIRGNEQFF.

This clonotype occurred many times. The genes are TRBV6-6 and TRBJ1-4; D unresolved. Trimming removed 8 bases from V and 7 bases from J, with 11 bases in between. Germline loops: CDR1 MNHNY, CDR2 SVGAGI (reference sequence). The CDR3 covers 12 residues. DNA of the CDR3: TGTGCCAGCCGACCGGGCCTTGAAAAACTGTTTTTT. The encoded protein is CASRPGLEKLFF.

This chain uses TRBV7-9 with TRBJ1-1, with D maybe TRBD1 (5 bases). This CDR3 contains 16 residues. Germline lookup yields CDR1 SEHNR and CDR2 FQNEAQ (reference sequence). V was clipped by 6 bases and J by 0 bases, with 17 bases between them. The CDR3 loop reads CASRSGTWTVNTEAFF. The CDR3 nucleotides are TGTGCCAGCAGATCAGGGACCTGGACGGTGAACACTGAAGCTTTCTTT.

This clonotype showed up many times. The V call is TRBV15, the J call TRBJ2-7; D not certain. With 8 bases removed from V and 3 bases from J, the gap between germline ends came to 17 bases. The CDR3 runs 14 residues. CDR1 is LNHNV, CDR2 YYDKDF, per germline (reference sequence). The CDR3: CATSWSLDHYEQYF. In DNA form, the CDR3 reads TGTGCCACCTCTTGGTCCCTAGACCACTACGAGCAGTACTTC.

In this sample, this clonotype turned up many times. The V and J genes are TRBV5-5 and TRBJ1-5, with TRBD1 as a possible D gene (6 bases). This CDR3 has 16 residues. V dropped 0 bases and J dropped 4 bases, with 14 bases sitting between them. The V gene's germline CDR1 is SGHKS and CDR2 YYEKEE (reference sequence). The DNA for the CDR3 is TGTGCCAGCAGCTTGGCCAGGGGATATCCTAATCAGCCCCAGCATTTT. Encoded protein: CASSLARGYPNQPQHF.

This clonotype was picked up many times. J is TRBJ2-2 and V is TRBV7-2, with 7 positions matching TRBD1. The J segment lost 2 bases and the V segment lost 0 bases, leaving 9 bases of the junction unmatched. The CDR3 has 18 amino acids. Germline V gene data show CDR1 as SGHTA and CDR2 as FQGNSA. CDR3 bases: TGTGCCAGCAGCTTAGCTTACCGGCCAGGGGGAAACACCGGGGAGCTGTTTTTT. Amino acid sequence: CASSLAYRPGGNTGELFF.

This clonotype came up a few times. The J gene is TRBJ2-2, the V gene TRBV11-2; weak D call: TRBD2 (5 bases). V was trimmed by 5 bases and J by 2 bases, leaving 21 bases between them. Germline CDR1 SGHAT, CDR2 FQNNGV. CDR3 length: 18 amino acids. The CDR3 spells CASSQTGPRGINTGELFF. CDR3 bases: TGTGCCAGCAGCCAGACCGGGCCTCGGGGAATTAACACCGGGGAGCTGTTTTTT.